This TCR beta chain was recorded in a study of OX40 agonist ivuxolimab in advanced cancers. Repertoires were generated with immunoSEQ multiplex PCR, while TCRdb's copy carries only in-frame clones and drops some. This sample carries about 46,000 clones, about 88% of them seen once, and the ten largest clones take 10% to 12%. Germline values: CDR1 KGHSH, CDR2 LQKENI. This CDR3 comprises 17 residues. The V and J ends lost 0 bases and 4 bases, in that order; junction bases with no gene match: 11. This clonotype was obtained from an adult with an advanced solid tumor such as melanoma, head and neck, liver or kidney cancer. This chain uses TRBV18 with TRBJ1-2; 7 bases agree with TRBD1. Sample: CD4+ or CD8+ T cells sorted from blood, taken in a trial of the OX40 agonist ivuxolimab. The CDR3, as DNA: TGTGCCAGCTCACCACCAGGGACAGACTTAAGTCTCTATGGCTACACCTTC. Protein sequence: CASSPPGTDLSLYGYTF.